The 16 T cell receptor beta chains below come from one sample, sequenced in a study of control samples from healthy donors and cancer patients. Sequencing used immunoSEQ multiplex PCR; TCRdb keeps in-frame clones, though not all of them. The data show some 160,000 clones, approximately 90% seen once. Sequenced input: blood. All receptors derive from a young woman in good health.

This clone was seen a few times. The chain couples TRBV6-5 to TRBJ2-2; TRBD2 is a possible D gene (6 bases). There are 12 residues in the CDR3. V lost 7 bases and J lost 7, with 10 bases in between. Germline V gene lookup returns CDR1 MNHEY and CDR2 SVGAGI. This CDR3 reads CASTREIGELFF. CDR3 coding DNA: TGTGCCAGCACCCGGGAGATCGGGGAGCTGTTTTTT.

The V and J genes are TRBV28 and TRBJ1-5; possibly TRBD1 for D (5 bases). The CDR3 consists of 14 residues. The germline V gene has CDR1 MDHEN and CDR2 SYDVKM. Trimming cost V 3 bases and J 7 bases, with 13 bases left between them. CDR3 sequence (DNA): TGTGCCAGCAGTTTCGGGAGGGGTTGGCAGCCCCAGCATTTT. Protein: CASSFGRGWQPQHF.

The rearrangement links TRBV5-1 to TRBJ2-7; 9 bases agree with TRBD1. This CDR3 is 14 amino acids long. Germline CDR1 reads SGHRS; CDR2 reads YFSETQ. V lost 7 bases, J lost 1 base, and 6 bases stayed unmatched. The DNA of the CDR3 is TGCGCCAGCGGCACAGGGGGCCATTCCTACGAGCAGTACTTC. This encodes CASGTGGHSYEQYF. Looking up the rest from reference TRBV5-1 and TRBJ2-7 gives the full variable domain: KAGVTQTPRYLIKTRGQQVTLSCSPISGHRSVSWYQQTPGQGLQFLFEYFSETQRNKGNFPGRFSGRQFSNSRSEMNVSTLELGDSALYLCASGTGGHSYEQYFGPGTRLTVT.

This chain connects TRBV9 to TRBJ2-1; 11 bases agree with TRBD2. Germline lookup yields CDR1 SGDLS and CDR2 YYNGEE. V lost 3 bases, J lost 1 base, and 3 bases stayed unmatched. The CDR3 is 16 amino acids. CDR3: CASSAGTSGSYNEQFF. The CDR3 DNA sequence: TGTGCCAGCAGCGCCGGGACTAGCGGTTCCTACAATGAGCAGTTCTTC.

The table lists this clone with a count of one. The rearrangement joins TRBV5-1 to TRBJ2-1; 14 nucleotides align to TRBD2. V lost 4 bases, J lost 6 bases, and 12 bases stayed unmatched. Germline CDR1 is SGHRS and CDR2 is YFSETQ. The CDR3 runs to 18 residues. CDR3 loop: CASSRWTSGRLPTNEQFF. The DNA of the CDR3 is TGCGCCAGCAGCCGATGGACTAGCGGGAGGTTACCCACCAATGAGCAGTTCTTC. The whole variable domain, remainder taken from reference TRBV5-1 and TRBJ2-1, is KAGVTQTPRYLIKTRGQQVTLSCSPISGHRSVSWYQQTPGQGLQFLFEYFSETQRNKGNFPGRFSGRQFSNSRSEMNVSTLELGDSALYLCASSRWTSGRLPTNEQFFGPGTRLTVL.

DNA of the CDR3: TGTGCCAGCAGCGTAGAAGGGACTAGATACAATGAGCAGTTCTTC. Its protein is CASSVEGTRYNEQFF. The genes are TRBV9 and TRBJ2-1, with TRBD2 identical over 8 bases. The trim removed 0 bases at V and 4 bases at J, leaving 3 bases unmatched. Looked up from germline, CDR1 is SGDLS and CDR2 is YYNGEE. The length of the CDR3 is 15 residues.

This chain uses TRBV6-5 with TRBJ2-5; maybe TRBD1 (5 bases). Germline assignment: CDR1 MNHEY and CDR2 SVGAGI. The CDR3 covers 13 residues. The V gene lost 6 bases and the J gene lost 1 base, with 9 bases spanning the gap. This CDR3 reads CASRRQLQETQYF. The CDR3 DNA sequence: TGTGCCAGCAGACGACAGCTCCAAGAGACCCAGTACTTC.

CDR3 bases: TGTGCCAGCATCGACGGACAGGGGGGTCAGCCCCAGCATTTT. The encoded protein is CASIDGQGGQPQHF. The chain is built from TRBV6-6 and TRBJ1-5; 10 bases map to TRBD1. The germline V gene encodes CDR1 MNHNY and CDR2 SVGAGI (reference sequence). V lost 7 bases and J lost 6; bases outside the gene matches: 6. This CDR3 is 14 amino acids long.

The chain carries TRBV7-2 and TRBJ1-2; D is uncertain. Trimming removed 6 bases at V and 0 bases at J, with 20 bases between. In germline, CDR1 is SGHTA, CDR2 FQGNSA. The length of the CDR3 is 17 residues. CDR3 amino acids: CASSLQIIPQTNYGYTF. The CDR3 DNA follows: TGTGCCAGCAGTCTCCAGATCATTCCGCAGACTAACTATGGCTACACCTTC.

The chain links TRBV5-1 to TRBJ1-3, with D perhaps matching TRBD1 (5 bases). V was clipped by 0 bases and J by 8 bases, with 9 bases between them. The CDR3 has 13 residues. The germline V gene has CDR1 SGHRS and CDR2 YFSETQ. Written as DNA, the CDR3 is TGCGCCAGCAGCTTGGGTGAGGGGTACACCATATATTTT. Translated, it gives CASSLGEGYTIYF.

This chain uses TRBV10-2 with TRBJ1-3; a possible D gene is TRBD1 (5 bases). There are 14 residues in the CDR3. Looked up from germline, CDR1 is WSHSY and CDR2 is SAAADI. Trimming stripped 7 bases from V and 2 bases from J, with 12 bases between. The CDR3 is CASKAQGTGNTIYF. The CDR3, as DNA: TGCGCCAGCAAGGCGCAGGGTACTGGAAACACCATATATTTT.

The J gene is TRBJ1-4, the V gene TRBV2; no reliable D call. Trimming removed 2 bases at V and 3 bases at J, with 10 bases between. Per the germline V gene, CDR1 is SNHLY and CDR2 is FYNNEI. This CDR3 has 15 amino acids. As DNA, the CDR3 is TGTGCCAGCAGTGAATTTCCCAGGCCTAATGAAAAACTGTTTTTT. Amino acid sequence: CASSEFPRPNEKLFF.

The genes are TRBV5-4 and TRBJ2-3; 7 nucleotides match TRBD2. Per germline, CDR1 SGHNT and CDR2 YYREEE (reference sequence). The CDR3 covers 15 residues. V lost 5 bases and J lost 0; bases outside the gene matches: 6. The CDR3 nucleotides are TGTGCCAGCAGGAGGAGCGGGACTAGCACAGATACGCAGTATTTT. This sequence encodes CASRRSGTSTDTQYF.

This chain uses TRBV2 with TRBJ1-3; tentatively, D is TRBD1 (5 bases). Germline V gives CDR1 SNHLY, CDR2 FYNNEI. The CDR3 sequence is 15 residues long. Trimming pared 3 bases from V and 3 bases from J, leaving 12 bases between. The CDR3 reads CASSDSNRGGNTIYF. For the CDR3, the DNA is TGTGCCAGCAGTGACTCGAATAGGGGTGGAAACACCATATATTTT.

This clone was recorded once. In DNA, the CDR3 is TGTGCCTCAATTTCCGCGACGAACACCGGGGAGCTGTTTTTT. Protein sequence: CASISATNTGELFF. V and J are TRBV2 and TRBJ2-2; no clear D. Trimming left V 11 bases short and J 0 bases short, with 13 bases between. Germline-derived CDR1 and CDR2 are SNHLY and FYNNEI. This CDR3 has 14 amino acids.

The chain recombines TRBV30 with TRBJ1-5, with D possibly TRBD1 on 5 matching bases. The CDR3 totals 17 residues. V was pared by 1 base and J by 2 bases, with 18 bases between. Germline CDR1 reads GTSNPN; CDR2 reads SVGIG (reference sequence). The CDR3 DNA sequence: TGTGCCTGGAGTGGGGGCCAGGGAGCCGGGGGCAATCAGCCCCAGCATTTT. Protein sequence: CAWSGGQGAGGNQPQHF. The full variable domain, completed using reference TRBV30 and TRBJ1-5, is SQTIHQWPATLVQPVGSPLSLECTVEGTSNPNLYWYRQAAGRGLQLLFYSVGIGQISSEVPQNLSASRPQDRQFILSSKKLLLSDSGFYLCAWSGGQGAGGNQPQHFGDGTRLSIL.